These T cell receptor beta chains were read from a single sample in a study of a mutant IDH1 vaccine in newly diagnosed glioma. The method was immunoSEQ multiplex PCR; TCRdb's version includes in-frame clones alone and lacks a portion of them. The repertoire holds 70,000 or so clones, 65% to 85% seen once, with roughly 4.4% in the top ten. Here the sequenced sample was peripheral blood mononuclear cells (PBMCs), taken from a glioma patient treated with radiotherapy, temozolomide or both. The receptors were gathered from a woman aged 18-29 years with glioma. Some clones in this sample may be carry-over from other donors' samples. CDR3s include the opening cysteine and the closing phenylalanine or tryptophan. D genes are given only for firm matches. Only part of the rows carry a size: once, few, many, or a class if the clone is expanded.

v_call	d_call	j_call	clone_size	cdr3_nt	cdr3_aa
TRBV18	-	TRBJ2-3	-	TGTGCCAGCTCACCATTCTCATCACAGTCTCGGACAGATACGCAGTATTTT	CASSPFSSQSRTDTQYF
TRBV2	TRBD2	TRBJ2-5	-	TGTGCCAGCGGGGGACTAGCGGGGGTAGGGACCCAGTACTTC	CASGGLAGVGTQYF
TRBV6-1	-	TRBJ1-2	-	TGTGCCAGCAGTCCTTTGACCTATGGCTACACCTTC	CASSPLTYGYTF
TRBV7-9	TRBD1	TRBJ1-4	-	TGTGCCAGCATCAACGGGGACAGGGAGGTTGAAAAACTGTTTTTT	CASINGDREVEKLFF
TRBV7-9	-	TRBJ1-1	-	TGTGCCAGCAGCTTAAAGGGGAATGAAGCTTTCTTT	CASSLKGNEAFF
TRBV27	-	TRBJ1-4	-	TGTGCCAGCAGCAATCTGGAGGAGGGGAGCGAAAAACTGTTTTTT	CASSNLEEGSEKLFF
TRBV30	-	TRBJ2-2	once	TGTGCCTGGAGTGGAGTTAGTTGGACCGGGGAGCTGTTTTTT	CAWSGVSWTGELFF
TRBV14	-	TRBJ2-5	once	TGTGCCAGCAGCCAAGCCCCCGGGACCCCCGTGGAGACCCAGTACTTC	CASSQAPGTPVETQYF
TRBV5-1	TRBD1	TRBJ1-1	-	TGCGCCAGCAGCTTGGCGGACAGGTTGGGCACTGAAGCTTTCTTT	CASSLADRLGTEAFF
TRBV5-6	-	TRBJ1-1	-	TGTGCCAGCAGCCCCCTTCGCCGAGGGAACACTGAAGCTTTCTTT	CASSPLRRGNTEAFF
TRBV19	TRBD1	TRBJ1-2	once	TGTGCCAGTAGTACGACAGGGGGTCGTGGCTATGGCTACACCTTC	CASSTTGGRGYGYTF
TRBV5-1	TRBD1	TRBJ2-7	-	TGCGCCAGCAGCTCGAGCGATTCGGGACAGCCCTACGAGCAGTACTTC	CASSSSDSGQPYEQYF
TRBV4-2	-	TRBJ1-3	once	TGTGCCAGCAGCCAAGCCAGGACGGGCTCTGGAAACACCATATATTTT	CASSQARTGSGNTIYF
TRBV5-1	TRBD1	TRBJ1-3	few	TGCGCCAGCAGCTCACAGGGGGCGTCTGGAAACACCATATATTTT	CASSSQGASGNTIYF
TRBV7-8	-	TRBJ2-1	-	TGTGCCAGCAGCAAAGGTGGAGGTGAGCAGTTCTTC	CASSKGGGEQFF
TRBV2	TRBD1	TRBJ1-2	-	TGTGCCAGCAGTGACGGACAGGGGGCGTATGGCTACACCTTC	CASSDGQGAYGYTF
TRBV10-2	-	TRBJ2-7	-	TGCGCCAGCCAGTTCGATAGCTCCTACGAGCAGTACTTC	CASQFDSSYEQYF
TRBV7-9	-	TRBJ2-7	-	TGTGCCAGCAGCTTACCCCCAGCGTACGAGCAGTACTTC	CASSLPPAYEQYF
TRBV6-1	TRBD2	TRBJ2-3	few	TGTGCCAGCAACAGCGGGAGTGGGTTAGATACGCAGTATTTT	CASNSGSGLDTQYF
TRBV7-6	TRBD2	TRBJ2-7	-	TGTGCCAGCAGCGCCGGGACTAGTGCCTACGAGCAGTACTTC	CASSAGTSAYEQYF
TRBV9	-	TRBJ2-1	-	TGTGCCAGCAGCGTAGTGGGGGCGTTTCGGAGTGTCCGGCTCTTC	CASSVVGAFRSVRLF
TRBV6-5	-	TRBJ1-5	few	TGTGCCAGCAGTCTCCACAGGGATCGGCAGCCCCAGCATTTT	CASSLHRDRQPQHF
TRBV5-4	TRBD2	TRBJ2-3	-	TGTGCCAGCAGCGCTCAAGGGTGGCGGGGGGGCACAGATACGCAGTATTTT	CASSAQGWRGGTDTQYF
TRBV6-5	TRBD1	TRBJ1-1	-	TGTGCCAGCAGACCGACAGGGTGGGTGACTGAAGCTTTCTTT	CASRPTGWVTEAFF
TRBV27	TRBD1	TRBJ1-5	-	TGTGCCAGCAGTTCCGAGGGGGCAGGTCAGCCCCAGCATTTT	CASSSEGAGQPQHF
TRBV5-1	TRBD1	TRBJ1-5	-	TGCGCCAGCAGCCCAGGACAGGGAAATCAGCCCCAGCATTTT	CASSPGQGNQPQHF
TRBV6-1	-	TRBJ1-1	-	TGTGCCAGCAGTGAGGGAGCTTTCTTT	CASSEGAFF
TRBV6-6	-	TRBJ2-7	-	TGTGCCAGCAGTTCGCAGTCCTACGAGCAGTACTTC	CASSSQSYEQYF
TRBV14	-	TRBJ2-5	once	TGTGCCAGCAGCCTCCGGAACCTGCTTGGGGCGACCCAGTACTTC	CASSLRNLLGATQYF
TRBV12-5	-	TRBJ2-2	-	TGTGCTAGTGGTTTGGTGCGGGAGAACACCGGGGAGCTGTTTTTT	CASGLVRENTGELFF
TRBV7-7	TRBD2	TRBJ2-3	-	TGTGCCAGCAGCTTAACGGGGGGGGTCACAGATACGCAGTATTTT	CASSLTGGVTDTQYF
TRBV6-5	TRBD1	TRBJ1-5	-	TGTGCCAGCAAATCCCTCGGGACAGCCAATCAGCCCCAGCATTTT	CASKSLGTANQPQHF
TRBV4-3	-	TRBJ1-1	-	TGCGCCAGCAGCCAAGATCATCGGGTGAACACTGAAGCTTTCTTT	CASSQDHRVNTEAFF
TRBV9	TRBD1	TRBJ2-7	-	TGTGCCAGCAGCGTAGAACCGACAGGGTCCTACGAGCAGTACTTC	CASSVEPTGSYEQYF
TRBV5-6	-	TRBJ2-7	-	TGTGCCAGCAGCTTCTCCTACGAGCAGTACTTC	CASSFSYEQYF
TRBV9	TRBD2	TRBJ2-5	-	TGTGCCAGCAGCTCGGGACTAGGCCAAGAGACCCAGTACTTC	CASSSGLGQETQYF
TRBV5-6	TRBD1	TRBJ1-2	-	TGTGCCAGCAGCTGGAACAGGGGGGATGGCTACACCTTC	CASSWNRGDGYTF
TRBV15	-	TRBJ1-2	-	TGTGCCACCAGCAATGGGGTGGGAGACTATGGCTACACCTTC	CATSNGVGDYGYTF
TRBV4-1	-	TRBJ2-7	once	TGCGCCAGCAGCCAAACGGGCAACTCCTACGAGCAGTACTTC	CASSQTGNSYEQYF
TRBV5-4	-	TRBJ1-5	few	TGTGCCAGCAGCTTCCAGGGCCTTTACGGCAATCAGCCCCAGCATTTT	CASSFQGLYGNQPQHF
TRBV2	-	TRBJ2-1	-	TGTGCCAGCAGTGAAGCGCTTCAGAGGGGTGGTCAGTTCTTC	CASSEALQRGGQFF
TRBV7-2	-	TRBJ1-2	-	TGTGCCAGCAGCTTACGAAACAGCCATGGCTACACCTTC	CASSLRNSHGYTF
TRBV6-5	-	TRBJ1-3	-	TGTGCCAGCACCACCTGGGGGGCCGGAAACACCATATATTTT	CASTTWGAGNTIYF
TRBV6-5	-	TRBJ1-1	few	TGTGCCAGCAGTTACGAGGGGGTCAACACTGAAGCTTTCTTT	CASSYEGVNTEAFF
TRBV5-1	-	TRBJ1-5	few	TGCGCCAGCACCCCGGACGGAGATAGCAATCAGCCCCAGCATTTT	CASTPDGDSNQPQHF
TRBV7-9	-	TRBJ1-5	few	TGTGCCAGCAGCCCCACAGGGAATCAGCCCCAGCATTTT	CASSPTGNQPQHF
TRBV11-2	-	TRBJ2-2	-	TGTGCCAGCAGCTTAGTCTCGACGGGAGGGGAGCTGTTTTTT	CASSLVSTGGELFF
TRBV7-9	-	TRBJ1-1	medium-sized	TGTGCCAGCAGCTTACCCCTAATACCCAAAGCTTTCTTT	CASSLPLIPKAFF
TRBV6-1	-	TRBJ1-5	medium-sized	TGTGCCAGCAGTGAACTTGAGGCAAAGCATTTT	CASSELEAKHF
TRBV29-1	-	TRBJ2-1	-	TGCAGCGCCCGGGGCGGGTCATTCAATGAGCAGTTCTTC	CSARGGSFNEQFF
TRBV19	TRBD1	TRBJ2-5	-	TGTGCCAGTAGTTGGGGACAGGGCCGGGAGACCCAGTACTTC	CASSWGQGRETQYF
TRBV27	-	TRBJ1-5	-	TGTGCCAGCAGTTTCCTCGATCAGCCCCAGCATTTT	CASSFLDQPQHF
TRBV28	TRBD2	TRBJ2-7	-	TGTGCCAGCAGCCCCTTGGGGAGGGTGGCGTACGAGCAGTACTTC	CASSPLGRVAYEQYF
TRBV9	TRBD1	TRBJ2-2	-	TGTGCCAGCAGCGCCGGACAGGGGGCAGCCGGGGAGCTGTTTTTT	CASSAGQGAAGELFF